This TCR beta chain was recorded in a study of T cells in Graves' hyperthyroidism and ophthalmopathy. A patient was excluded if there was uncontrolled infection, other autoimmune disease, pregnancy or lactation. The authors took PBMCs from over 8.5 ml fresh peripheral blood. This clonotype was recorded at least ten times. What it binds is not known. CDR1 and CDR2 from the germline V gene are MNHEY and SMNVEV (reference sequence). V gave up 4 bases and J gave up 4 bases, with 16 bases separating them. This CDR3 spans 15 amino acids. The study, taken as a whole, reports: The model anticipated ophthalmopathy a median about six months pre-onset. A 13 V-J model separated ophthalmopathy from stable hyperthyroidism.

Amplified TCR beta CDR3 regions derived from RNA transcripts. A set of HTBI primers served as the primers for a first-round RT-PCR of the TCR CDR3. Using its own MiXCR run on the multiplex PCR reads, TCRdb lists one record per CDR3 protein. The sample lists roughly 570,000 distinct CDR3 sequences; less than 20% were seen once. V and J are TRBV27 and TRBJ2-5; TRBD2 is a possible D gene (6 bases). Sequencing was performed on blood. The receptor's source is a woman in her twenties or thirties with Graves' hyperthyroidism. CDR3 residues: CASSSGLTVGETQYF. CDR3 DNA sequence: TGTGCCAGCAGTTCAGGACTAACGGTAGGAGAGACCCAGTACTTC.